The present T cell receptor beta chain was sequenced within a study of cytomegalovirus exposure and HLA in healthy donors. Findings and caveats of the study: Versus the roughly 690-donor mean, an Asian-associated ancestry cluster reportedly showed fewer N-insertions in a later analysis. A link between a missense DCLRE1C variant and TCR beta V- and J-gene trimming emerged from a later analysis.

On this clone: The antigen is undetermined.

13 Jbeta primers and 60 Vbeta primers were used for the PCR. Assay used: immunoSEQ multiplex PCR; TCRdb lists only in-frame clones, some missing. The table has 150,000 to 200,000 clones, roughly 85% seen once; the top ten hold 2.3%. The germline gives CDR1 MNHEY, CDR2 SMNVEV (reference sequence). CDR3 length equals 13 residues. The V gene lost 6 bases and the J gene lost 2 bases, with 9 bases spanning the gap. The sequenced sample was PBMCs. The chain carries TRBV27 and TRBJ2-3; D uncertain. The source of this sequence is a woman aged 50 to 60 in good health and CMV-seronegative. The CDR3: CASRPGYTDTQYF. The CDR3 nucleotides are TGTGCCAGCAGACCCGGGTACACAGATACGCAGTATTTT.